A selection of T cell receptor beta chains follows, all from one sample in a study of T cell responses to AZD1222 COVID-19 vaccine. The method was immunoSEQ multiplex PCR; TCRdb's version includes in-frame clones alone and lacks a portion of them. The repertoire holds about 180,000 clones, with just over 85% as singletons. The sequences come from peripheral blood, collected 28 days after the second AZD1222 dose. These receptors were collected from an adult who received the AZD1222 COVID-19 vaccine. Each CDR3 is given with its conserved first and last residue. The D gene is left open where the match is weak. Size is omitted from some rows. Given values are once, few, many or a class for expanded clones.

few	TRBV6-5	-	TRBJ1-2	TGTGCCAGCAGTTACTCCGCTCAATTTGAACTCTATGGCTACACCTTC	CASSYSAQFELYGYTF
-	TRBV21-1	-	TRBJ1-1	TGTGCCAGCAGCAAAGACGGGGGTACTGAAGCTTTCTTT	CASSKDGGTEAFF
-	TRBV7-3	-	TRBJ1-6	TGTGCCAGCAGCTTAGATAGTAATTCACCCCTCCACTTT	CASSLDSNSPLHF
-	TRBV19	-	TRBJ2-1	TGTGCCAGTAGTATTATAGGCAGGGTTGGGAATGAGCAGTTCTTC	CASSIIGRVGNEQFF
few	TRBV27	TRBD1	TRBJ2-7	TGTGCCAGCAGTTTAGGGACAGGGTTTTACGAGCAGTACTTC	CASSLGTGFYEQYF
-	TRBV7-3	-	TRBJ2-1	TGTGCCAGCAGCGTGGGCAGGGGAAAACCCACCATTTACAATGAGCAGTTCTTC	CASSVGRGKPTIYNEQFF
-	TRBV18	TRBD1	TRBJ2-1	TGTGCCAGCTCAGGAGACAGGGGGAACTACAATGAGCAGTTCTTC	CASSGDRGNYNEQFF
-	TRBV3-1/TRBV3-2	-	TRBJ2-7	TGTGCCAGCAGCCAGTTGGCGGGGACCCCCTACGAGCAGTACTTC	CASSQLAGTPYEQYF
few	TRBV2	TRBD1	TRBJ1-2	TGTGCCAGCAGAGGGGACAGGGGGCCCTATGGCTACACCTTC	CASRGDRGPYGYTF
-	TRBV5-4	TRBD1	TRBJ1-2	TGTGCCAGCAGCTTGGGGACAGGGGAGAACTATGGCTACACCTTC	CASSLGTGENYGYTF
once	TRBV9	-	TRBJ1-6	TGTGCCAGCAGCCTCATCCCCGACGGATTAAATTCACCCCTCCACTTT	CASSLIPDGLNSPLHF
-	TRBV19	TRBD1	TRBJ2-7	TGTGCCAGTACTCCGACAGGGTCGGTCTACGAGCAGTACTTC	CASTPTGSVYEQYF
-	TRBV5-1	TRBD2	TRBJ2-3	TGCGCCAGCAGTCCCCGACTAGCGGGGGGCTCCACAGATACGCAGTATTTT	CASSPRLAGGSTDTQYF
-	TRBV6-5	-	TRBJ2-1	TGTGCCAGCAGGGAGGACGGTAGCTCCTACAATGAGCAGTTCTTC	CASREDGSSYNEQFF
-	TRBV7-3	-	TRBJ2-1	TGTGCCAGCAGCTTAACGTCGGCTAATAATCCCGGGAACAATGAGCAGTTCTTC	CASSLTSANNPGNNEQFF
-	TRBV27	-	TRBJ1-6	TGTGCCAGCAGTTTTGGCAGGCAAGATTCACCCCTCCACTTT	CASSFGRQDSPLHF
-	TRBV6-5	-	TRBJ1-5	TGTGCCAGCACTCCAACCTGGGGTAGCAATCAGCCCCAGCATTTT	CASTPTWGSNQPQHF
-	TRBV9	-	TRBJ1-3	TGTGCCAGCAGCCCATTAGATGGCAATGGAAACACCATATATTTT	CASSPLDGNGNTIYF
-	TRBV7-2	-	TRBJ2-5	TGTGCCAGCAGCTTAGTAGTCGGCCGCGGGGAGACCCAGTACTTC	CASSLVVGRGETQYF
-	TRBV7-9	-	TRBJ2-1	TGTGCCAGCAGCGTGGGAGGGGGACAAAGTGAGCAGTTCTTC	CASSVGGGQSEQFF
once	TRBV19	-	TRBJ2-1	TGTGCCAGTAGTACCAACCCCGTGGGGGGCGAGCAGTTCTTC	CASSTNPVGGEQFF
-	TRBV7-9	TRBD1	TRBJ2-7	TGTGCCAGCAGCTGGGGACAGGGTGTCGGCGAGCAGTACTTC	CASSWGQGVGEQYF
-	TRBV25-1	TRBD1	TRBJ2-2	TGTGCCAGCAGTGTGGGACAGGGGGTACACGGGGAGCTGTTTTTT	CASSVGQGVHGELFF
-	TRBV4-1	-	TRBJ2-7	TGCGCCAGCAGCCCTAGACAGGCCTCCTACGAGCAGTACTTC	CASSPRQASYEQYF
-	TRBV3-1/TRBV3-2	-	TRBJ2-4	TGTGCCAGCAGCCCTTATCCGGGCAGAATAGCCAAAAACATTCAGTACTTC	CASSPYPGRIAKNIQYF
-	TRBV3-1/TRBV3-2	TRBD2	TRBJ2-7	TGTGCCAGCAGCCGCTCCGGGACTAGGCTCAGCCCCTACGAGCAGTACTTC	CASSRSGTRLSPYEQYF
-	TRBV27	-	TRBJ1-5	TGTGCCAGCAGTTTCGACAGTAACCAGCCCCAGCATTTT	CASSFDSNQPQHF
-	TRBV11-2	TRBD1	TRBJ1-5	TGTGCCAGCAGCTTAACAGGGGGCTTTCTCAATCAGCCCCAGCATTTT	CASSLTGGFLNQPQHF
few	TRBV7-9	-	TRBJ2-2	TGTGCCAGCAGCAGAAAAGGTATCCAGATCAACACCGGGGAGCTGTTTTTT	CASSRKGIQINTGELFF
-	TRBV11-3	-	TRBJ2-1	TGTGCCAGCAGCTTAGGATCAAGGAGGGGCTCCTACAATGAGCAGTTCTTC	CASSLGSRRGSYNEQFF
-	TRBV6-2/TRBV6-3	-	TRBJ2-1	TGTGCCAGCAGTTACTCGTCCATCTACAATGAGCAGTTCTTC	CASSYSSIYNEQFF
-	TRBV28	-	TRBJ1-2	TGTGCCAGCAGTTTATCGGGTTGGGGTCAGGATGGCTACACCTTC	CASSLSGWGQDGYTF
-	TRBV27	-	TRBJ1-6	TGTGCCAGCAGTTCGTGGGTTGGTAATTCACCCCTCCACTTT	CASSSWVGNSPLHF
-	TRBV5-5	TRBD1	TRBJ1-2	TGTGCCAGCAGTCCTAGGACAGGAACCAACTATGGCTACACCTTC	CASSPRTGTNYGYTF
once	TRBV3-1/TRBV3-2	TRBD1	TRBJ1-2	TGTGCCAGCAGTCCGACAGGGCGGGCTGGCTACACCTTC	CASSPTGRAGYTF
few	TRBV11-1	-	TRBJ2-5	TGTGCCAGCAGCTTAAGGGTTCTCCAAGAGACCCAGTACTTC	CASSLRVLQETQYF
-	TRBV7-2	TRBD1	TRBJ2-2	TGTGCCACCGGACAGGGTCAAACCGGGGAGCTGTTTTTT	CATGQGQTGELFF
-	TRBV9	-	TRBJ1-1	TGTGCCAGCAGCGTAGCTGAGGTCCCTGAAGCTTTCTTT	CASSVAEVPEAFF
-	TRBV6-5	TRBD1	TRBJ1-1	TGTGCCAGCAGTCGACAGGGGGCTTTAGGCACTGAAGCTTTCTTT	CASSRQGALGTEAFF
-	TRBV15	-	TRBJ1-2	TGTGCCACCAGCAGAGATCCGGGGGCTAACCGCCGGGGAGATGGCTACACCTTC	CATSRDPGANRRGDGYTF
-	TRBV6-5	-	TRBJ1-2	TGTGCCAGCACATGGGAGGACGGGGAGCGGGGCGGCTACACCTTC	CASTWEDGERGGYTF
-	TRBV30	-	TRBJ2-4	TGTGCCTGGAGTGTAAGAGGGGTAGCCAAAAACATTCAGTACTTC	CAWSVRGVAKNIQYF
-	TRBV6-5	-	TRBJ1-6	TGTGCCAGCAGTTTCGGGGAGATCCCTATTTCACCCCTCCACTTT	CASSFGEIPISPLHF
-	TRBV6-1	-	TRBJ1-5	TGTGCCAGCAGTGAATTCAAGGACGATCAGCCCCAGCATTTT	CASSEFKDDQPQHF
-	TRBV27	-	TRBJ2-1	TGTGCCAGCAGTTTAAGGGGGGTTTACAATGAGCAGTTCTTC	CASSLRGVYNEQFF
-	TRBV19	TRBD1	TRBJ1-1	TGTGCCAGTAGGGGGACAGGGCGAGGGACCACTGAAGCTTTCTTT	CASRGTGRGTTEAFF
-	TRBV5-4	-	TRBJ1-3	TGTGCCAGCAGCGTGACAGCTGGAAACACCATATATTTT	CASSVTAGNTIYF
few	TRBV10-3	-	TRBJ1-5	TGTGCCATCAGTGCCGGCGAGGGCAATCAGCCCCAGCATTTT	CAISAGEGNQPQHF
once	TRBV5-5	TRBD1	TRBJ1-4	TGTGCCAGCAGCTCGACAGGGGTGGTAGAAAAACTGTTTTTT	CASSSTGVVEKLFF
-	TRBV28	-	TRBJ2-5	TGTGCCAGCAGTTTACGGACCCCGAGGGAGACCCAGTACTTC	CASSLRTPRETQYF
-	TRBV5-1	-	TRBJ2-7	TGCGCCAGCAGCTTGGACAGCAAGGACTACCCTGCCTACGAGCAGTACTTC	CASSLDSKDYPAYEQYF
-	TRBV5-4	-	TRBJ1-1	TGTGCCAGCAGCTTGTTTCGGGGCACTGAAGCTTTCTTT	CASSLFRGTEAFF
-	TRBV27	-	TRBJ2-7	TGTGCCAGCAGATTTTCAGGAGAGAACGAGCAGTACTTC	CASRFSGENEQYF
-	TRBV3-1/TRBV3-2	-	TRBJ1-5	TGTGCCAGCAGCCAAGCTGCCGCGGGGGTTAGCAATCAGCCCCAGCATTTT	CASSQAAAGVSNQPQHF
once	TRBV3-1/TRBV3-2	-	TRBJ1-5	TGTGCCAGCAGCCAAGAGGGGTATCAGCCCCAGCATTTT	CASSQEGYQPQHF